One and the same sample provided the 10 T cell receptor beta chains below, sequenced in a study of cytomegalovirus exposure and HLA in healthy donors. This PCR relied on a set of 60 Vbeta primers and 13 Jbeta primers. The method was immunoSEQ multiplex PCR; TCRdb's version includes in-frame clones alone and lacks a portion of them. This table holds fewer than 250,000 clones, about 87% found once. Sequencing was performed on PBMCs. These TCRs come from a young woman in good health and CMV-seronegative.

The V call is TRBV6-6, the J call TRBJ2-7; the D is unclear. Per the germline V gene, CDR1 is MNHNY and CDR2 is SVGAGI (reference sequence). The V gene lost 2 bases and the J gene lost 2 bases, with 13 bases spanning the gap. This CDR3 is built from 15 residues. CDR3 bases: TGTGCCAGCAGTTACAAGAGCGCTACCACCTACGAGCAGTACTTC. Its protein product is CASSYKSATTYEQYF.

This sequence joins TRBV10-3 and TRBJ2-5; unclear D gene. The V end lost 0 bases, the J end lost 5 bases, and 10 bases lay between the germline ends. Germline CDR1 reads ENHRY; CDR2 reads SYGVKD. This CDR3 is 14 amino acids long. CDR3 DNA sequence: TGTGCCATCAGTGAGTCTCAGGTGGCCGAGACCCAGTACTTC. Amino acid sequence: CAISESQVAETQYF.

This chain links TRBV30 with TRBJ1-4; tentative D call: TRBD1 (6 bases). There are 14 residues in the CDR3. Germline V gene data show CDR1 as GTSNPN and CDR2 as SVGIG (reference sequence). V lost 0 bases, J lost 5 bases, and 10 bases lay in between. The CDR3 coding sequence is TGTGCCTGGAGTGTAGGGGGACCAAATGAAAAACTGTTTTTT. Translating gives CAWSVGGPNEKLFF.

This chain links TRBV18 with TRBJ2-7; D might be TRBD1 (6 bases). The length of the CDR3 is 12 residues. From germline, CDR1 is KGHSH and CDR2 LQKENI. V lost 3 bases, J lost 3 bases, and 6 bases lay in between. The CDR3, as DNA: TGTGCCAGCTCACCGACAGGCTACGAGCAGTACTTC. Its protein is CASSPTGYEQYF. The complete variable domain, with remaining parts taken from reference TRBV18 and TRBJ2-7, reads NAGVMQNPRHLVRRRGQEARLRCSPMKGHSHVYWYRQLPEEGLKFMVYLQKENIIDESGMPKERFSAEFPKEGPSILRIQQVVRGDSAAYFCASSPTGYEQYFGPGTRLTVT.

This chain links TRBV18 with TRBJ2-3, with 16 bases aligning to TRBD2. The germline V gene has CDR1 KGHSH and CDR2 LQKENI. V lost 0 bases to trimming and J lost 2 bases; unmatched junction nucleotides: 2. The CDR3 is made up of 18 amino acids. Written as DNA, the CDR3 is TGTGCCAGCTCACCACCGGGACTAGCGGGAGGGATCACAGATACGCAGTATTTT. Protein product: CASSPPGLAGGITDTQYF.

CDR3 coding DNA: TGTGCCAGCAGTTACTCGCCCAGGGGTGCCTACGAGCAGTACTTC. Translation gives CASSYSPRGAYEQYF. The chain recombines TRBV6-6 with TRBJ2-7, with D possibly being TRBD1 (6 bases). The CDR3 spans 15 residues. The germline V and J ends were trimmed by 0 bases and 2 bases, with 11 bases remaining between them. Germline V gene lookup returns CDR1 MNHNY and CDR2 SVGAGI (reference sequence).

This chain uses TRBV13 with TRBJ2-3; the match to TRBD2 covers 9 bases. The trim removed 4 bases at V and 0 bases at J, leaving 2 bases unmatched. CDR3 size: 15 residues. The germline gives CDR1 PRHDT, CDR2 FYEKMQ (reference sequence). CDR3 in amino acids: CASSSSGASTDTQYF. The CDR3 region has the DNA TGTGCCAGCAGCTCTAGCGGGGCTAGCACAGATACGCAGTATTTT.

The chain couples TRBV4-3 to TRBJ2-2; no clear D gene. CDR1 is LGHNA, CDR2 YSLEER, per germline. The CDR3 covers 13 residues. V was shortened by 0 bases and J by 8 bases, with 7 bases between the two germline ends. The CDR3 nucleotides are TGCGCCAGCAGCCAAGAATCAGGTGGGGAGCTGTTTTTT. Protein product: CASSQESGGELFF.

This chain joins TRBV5-4 and TRBJ2-2, with 7 positions matching TRBD1. The length of the CDR3 is 14 residues. V shed 3 bases and J 8 bases; nucleotides not matched to a gene: 7. Germline V gene sequence: CDR1 SGHNT, CDR2 YYREEE (reference sequence). CDR3: CASSSTGWAGELFF. The CDR3 nucleotides are TGTGCCAGCAGCTCGACAGGGTGGGCGGGGGAGCTGTTTTTT. The whole variable domain, remainder taken from reference TRBV5-4 and TRBJ2-2, is ETGVTQSPTHLIKTRGQQVTLRCSSQSGHNTVSWYQQALGQGPQFIFQYYREEENGRGNFPPRFSGLQFPNYSSELNVNALELDDSALYLCASSSTGWAGELFFGEGSRLTVL.

The genes are TRBV10-3 and TRBJ2-1; 7 nucleotides match TRBD2. Germline lookup yields CDR1 ENHRY and CDR2 SYGVKD. J lost 4 bases, V lost 6 bases, and 6 bases had no gene match. This CDR3 is built from 14 residues. CDR3 residues: CAISYLAEYNEQFF. Written as DNA, the CDR3 is TGTGCCATCAGCTACCTAGCGGAGTACAATGAGCAGTTCTTC.